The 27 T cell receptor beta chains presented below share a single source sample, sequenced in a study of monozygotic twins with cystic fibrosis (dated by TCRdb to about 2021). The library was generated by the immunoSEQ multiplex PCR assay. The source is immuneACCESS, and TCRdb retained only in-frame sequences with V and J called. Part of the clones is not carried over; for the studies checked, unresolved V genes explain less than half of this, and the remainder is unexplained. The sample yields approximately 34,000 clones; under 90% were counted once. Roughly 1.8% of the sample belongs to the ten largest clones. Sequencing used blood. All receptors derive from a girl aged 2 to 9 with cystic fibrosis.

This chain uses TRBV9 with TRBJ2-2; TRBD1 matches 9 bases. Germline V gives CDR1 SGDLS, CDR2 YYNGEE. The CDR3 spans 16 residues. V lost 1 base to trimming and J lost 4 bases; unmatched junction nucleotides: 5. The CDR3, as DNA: TGTGCCAGCAGCGTAACGGGACAGGGCCCCACCGGGGAGCTGTTTTTT. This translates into CASSVTGQGPTGELFF. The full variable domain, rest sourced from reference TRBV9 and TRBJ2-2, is DSGVTQTPKHLITATGQRVTLRCSPRSGDLSVYWYQQSLDQGLQFLIQYYNGEERAKGNILERFSAQQFPDLHSELNLSSLELGDSALYFCASSVTGQGPTGELFFGEGSRLTVL.

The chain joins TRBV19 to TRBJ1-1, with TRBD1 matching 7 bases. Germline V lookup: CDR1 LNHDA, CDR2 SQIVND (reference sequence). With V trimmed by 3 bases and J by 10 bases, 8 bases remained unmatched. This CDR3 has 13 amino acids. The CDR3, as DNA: TGTGCCAGTAGTATGAGAGGCAGGGGGGCAGCTTTCTTT. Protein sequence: CASSMRGRGAAFF.

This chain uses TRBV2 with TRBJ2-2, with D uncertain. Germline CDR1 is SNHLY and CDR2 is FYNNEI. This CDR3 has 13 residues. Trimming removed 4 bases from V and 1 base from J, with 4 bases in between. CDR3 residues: CASSVVNTGELFF. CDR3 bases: TGTGCCAGCAGTGTGGTGAACACCGGGGAGCTGTTTTTT.

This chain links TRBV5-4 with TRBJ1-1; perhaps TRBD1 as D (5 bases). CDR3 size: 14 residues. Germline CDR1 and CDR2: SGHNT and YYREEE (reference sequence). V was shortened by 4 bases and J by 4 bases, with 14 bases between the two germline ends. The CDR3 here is CASSPTQGSTEAFF. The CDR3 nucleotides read TGTGCCAGCAGCCCAACTCAGGGAAGCACTGAAGCTTTCTTT.

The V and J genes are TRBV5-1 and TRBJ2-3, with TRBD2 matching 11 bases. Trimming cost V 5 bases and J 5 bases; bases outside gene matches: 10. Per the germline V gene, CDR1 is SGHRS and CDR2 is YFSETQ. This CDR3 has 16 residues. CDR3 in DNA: TGCGCCAGCAGTTCTTTAGCGGGGGGGCCTGGAGATACGCAGTATTTT. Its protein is CASSSLAGGPGDTQYF.

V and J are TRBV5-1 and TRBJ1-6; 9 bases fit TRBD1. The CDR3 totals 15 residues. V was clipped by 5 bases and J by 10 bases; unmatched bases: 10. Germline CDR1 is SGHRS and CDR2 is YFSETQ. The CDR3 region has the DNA TGCGCCAGCAGTATCCCGGGACAGGGAGGATCACCCCTCCACTTT. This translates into CASSIPGQGGSPLHF.

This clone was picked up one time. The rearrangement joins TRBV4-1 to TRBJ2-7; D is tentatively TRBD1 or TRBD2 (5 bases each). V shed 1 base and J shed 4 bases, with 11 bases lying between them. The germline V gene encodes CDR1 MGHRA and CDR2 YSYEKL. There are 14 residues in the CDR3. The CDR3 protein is CASSQAGLAYEQYF. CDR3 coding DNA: TGCGCCAGCAGCCAAGCGGGGCTAGCTTACGAGCAGTACTTC.

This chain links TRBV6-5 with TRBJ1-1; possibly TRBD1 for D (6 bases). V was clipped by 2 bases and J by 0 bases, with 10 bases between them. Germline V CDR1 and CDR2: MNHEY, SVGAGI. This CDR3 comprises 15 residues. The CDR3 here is CASSYGGAMNTEAFF. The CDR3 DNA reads TGTGCCAGCAGTTACGGGGGGGCCATGAACACTGAAGCTTTCTTT.

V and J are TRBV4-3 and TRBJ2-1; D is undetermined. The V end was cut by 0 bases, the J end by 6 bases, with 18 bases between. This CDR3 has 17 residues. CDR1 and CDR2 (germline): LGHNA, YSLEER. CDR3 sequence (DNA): TGCGCCAGCAGCCAAGAGTGGCGCTTGGGGTCCGGCAATGAGCAGTTCTTC. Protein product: CASSQEWRLGSGNEQFF.

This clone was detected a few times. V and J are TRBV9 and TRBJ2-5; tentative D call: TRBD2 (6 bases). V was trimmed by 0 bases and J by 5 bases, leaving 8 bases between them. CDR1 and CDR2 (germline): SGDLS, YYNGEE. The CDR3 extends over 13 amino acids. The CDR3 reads CASSVAGGETQYF. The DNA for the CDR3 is TGTGCCAGCAGCGTAGCTGGGGGGGAGACCCAGTACTTC.

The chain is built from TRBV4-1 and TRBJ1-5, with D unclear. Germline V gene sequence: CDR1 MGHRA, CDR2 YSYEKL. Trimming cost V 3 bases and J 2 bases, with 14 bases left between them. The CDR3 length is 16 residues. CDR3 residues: CASSQELSLGNQPQHF. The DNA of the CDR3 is TGCGCCAGCAGCCAGGAACTTAGTTTGGGCAATCAGCCCCAGCATTTT.

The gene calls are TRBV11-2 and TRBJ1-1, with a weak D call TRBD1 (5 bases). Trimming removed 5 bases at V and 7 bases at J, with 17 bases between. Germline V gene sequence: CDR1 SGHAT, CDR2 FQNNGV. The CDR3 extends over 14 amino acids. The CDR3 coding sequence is TGTGCCAGCAGCCTTTGGCCGGGGGAACATGAAGCTTTCTTT. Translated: CASSLWPGEHEAFF.

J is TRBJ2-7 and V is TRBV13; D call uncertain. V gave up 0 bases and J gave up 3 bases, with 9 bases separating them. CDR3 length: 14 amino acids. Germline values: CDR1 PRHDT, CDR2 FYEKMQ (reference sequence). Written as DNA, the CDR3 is TGTGCCAGCAGCTTAGGTCTAGACCACTACGAGCAGTACTTC. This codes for CASSLGLDHYEQYF.

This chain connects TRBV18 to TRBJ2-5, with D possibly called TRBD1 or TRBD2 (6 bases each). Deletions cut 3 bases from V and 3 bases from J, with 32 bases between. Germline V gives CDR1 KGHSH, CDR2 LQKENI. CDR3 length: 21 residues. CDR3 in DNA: TGTGCCAGCTCACCTCCGCAGGGAGCCAACACCAGAATAAGGGGGGAAGAGACCCAGTACTTC. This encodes CASSPPQGANTRIRGEETQYF.

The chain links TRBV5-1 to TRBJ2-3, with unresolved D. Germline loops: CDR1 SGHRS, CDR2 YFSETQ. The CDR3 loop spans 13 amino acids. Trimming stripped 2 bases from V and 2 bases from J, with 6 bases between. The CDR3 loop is CASSLGFTDTQYF. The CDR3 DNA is TGCGCCAGCAGCTTAGGCTTCACAGATACGCAGTATTTT.

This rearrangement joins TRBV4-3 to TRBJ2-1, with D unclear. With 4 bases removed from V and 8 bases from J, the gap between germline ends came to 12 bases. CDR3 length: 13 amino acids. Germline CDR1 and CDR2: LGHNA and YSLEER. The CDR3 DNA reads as TGCGCCAGCAGCCCCCAATTCCGGGATGAGCAGTTCTTC. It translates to CASSPQFRDEQFF.

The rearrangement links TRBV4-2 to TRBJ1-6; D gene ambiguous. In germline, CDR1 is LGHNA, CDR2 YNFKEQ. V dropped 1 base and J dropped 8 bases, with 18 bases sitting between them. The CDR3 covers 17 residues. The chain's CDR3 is CASSQVGGRARDSPLHF. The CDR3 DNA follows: TGTGCCAGCAGCCAAGTGGGAGGGAGAGCTCGGGATTCACCCCTCCACTTT.

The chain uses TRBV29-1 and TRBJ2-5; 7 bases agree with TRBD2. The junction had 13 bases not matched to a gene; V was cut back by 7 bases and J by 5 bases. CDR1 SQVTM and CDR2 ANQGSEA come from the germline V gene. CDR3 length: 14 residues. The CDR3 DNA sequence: TGCAGCGCCGCCGGAGGATGGGAGGGCGAGACCCAGTACTTC. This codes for CSAAGGWEGETQYF.

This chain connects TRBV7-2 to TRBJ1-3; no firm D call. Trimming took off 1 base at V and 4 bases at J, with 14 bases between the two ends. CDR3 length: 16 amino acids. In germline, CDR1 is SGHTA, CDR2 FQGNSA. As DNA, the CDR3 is TGTGCCAGCAGCTTAGGACCAGGCGGGAACGGAAACACCATATATTTT. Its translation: CASSLGPGGNGNTIYF.

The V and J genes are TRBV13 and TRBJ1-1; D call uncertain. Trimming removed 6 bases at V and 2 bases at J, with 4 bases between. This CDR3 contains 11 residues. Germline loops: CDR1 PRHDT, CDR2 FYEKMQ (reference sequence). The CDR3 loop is CASRQNTEAFF. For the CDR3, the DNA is TGTGCCAGCAGACAAAACACTGAAGCTTTCTTT.

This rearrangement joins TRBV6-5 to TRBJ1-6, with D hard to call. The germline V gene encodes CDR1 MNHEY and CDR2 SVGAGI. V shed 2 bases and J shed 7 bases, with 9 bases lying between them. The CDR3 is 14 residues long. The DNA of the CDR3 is TGTGCCAGCAGTTACGAGGCGGCGAATTCACCCCTCCACTTT. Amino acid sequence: CASSYEAANSPLHF.

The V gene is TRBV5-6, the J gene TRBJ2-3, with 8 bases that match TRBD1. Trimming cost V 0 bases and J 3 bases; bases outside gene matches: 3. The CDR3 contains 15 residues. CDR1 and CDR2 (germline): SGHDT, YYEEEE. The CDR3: CASSLGTGLTDTQYF. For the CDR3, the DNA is TGTGCCAGCAGCTTGGGGACAGGGTTAACAGATACGCAGTATTTT.

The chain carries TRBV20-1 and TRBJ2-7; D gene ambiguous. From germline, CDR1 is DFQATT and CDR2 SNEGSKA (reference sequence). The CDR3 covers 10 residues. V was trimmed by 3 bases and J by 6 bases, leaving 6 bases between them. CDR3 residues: CSASRSEQYF. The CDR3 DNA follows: TGCAGTGCTAGTAGGTCCGAGCAGTACTTC.

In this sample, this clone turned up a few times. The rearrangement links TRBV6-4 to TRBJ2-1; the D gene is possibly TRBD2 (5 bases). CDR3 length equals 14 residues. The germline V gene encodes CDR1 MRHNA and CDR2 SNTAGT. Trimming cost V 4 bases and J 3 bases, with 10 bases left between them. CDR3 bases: TGTGCCAGCAGTGTGGACTTAAACTACAATGAGCAGTTCTTC. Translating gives CASSVDLNYNEQFF.

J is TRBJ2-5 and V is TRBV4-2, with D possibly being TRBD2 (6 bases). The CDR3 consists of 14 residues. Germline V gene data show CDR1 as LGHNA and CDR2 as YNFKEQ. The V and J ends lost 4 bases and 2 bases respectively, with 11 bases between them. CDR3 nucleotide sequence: TGTGCCAGCAGCCGGGAACGGGGGCAAGAGACCCAGTACTTC. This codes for CASSRERGQETQYF.

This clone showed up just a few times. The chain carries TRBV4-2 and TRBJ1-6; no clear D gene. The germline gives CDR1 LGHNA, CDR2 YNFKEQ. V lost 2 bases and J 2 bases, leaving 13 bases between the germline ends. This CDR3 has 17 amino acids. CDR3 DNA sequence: TGTGCCAGCAGCCAACCCCCCCCGGAACCCTATAATTCACCCCTCCACTTT. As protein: CASSQPPPEPYNSPLHF.

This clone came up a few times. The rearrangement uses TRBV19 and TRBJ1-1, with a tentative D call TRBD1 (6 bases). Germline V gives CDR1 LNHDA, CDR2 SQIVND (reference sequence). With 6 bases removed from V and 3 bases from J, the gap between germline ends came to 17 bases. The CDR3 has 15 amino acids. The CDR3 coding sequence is TGTGCCAGTAGAACCTGGCCGAAGGGGGACACTGAAGCTTTCTTT. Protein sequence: CASRTWPKGDTEAFF.